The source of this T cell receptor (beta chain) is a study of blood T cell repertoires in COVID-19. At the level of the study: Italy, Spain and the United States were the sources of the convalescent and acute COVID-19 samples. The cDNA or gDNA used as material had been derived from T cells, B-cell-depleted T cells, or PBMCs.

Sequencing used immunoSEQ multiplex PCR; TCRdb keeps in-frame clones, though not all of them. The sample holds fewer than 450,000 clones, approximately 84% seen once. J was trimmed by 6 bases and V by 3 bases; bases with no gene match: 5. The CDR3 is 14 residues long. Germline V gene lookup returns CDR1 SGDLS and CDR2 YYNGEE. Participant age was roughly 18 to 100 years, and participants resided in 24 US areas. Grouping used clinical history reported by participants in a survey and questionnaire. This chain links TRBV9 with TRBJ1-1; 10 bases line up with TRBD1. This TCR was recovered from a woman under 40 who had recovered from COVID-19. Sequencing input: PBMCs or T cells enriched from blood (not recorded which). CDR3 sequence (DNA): TGTGCCAGCAGCGCCAGACAGGGGGCCTCTGAAGCTTTCTTT. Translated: CASSARQGASEAFF.